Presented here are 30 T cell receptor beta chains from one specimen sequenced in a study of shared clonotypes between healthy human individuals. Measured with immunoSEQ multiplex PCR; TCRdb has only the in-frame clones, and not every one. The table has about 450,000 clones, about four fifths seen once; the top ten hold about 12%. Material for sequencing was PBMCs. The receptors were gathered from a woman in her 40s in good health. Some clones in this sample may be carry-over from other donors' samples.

The CDR3 DNA follows: TGTGCCAGCAGTGAATTGTTGGATACGCAGTATTTT. It codes for CASSELLDTQYF. The chain uses TRBV25-1 and TRBJ2-3; no reliable D call. The CDR3 loop spans 12 amino acids. With 1 base removed from V and 6 bases from J, the gap between germline ends came to 5 bases. CDR1 MGHDK and CDR2 SYGVNS come from the germline V gene.

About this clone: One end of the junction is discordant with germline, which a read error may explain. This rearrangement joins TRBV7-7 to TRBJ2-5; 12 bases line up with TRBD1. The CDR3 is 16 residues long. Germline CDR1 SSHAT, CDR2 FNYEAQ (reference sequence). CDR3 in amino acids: CASSSARDRGRETQYF. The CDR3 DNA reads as TGTGCTAGCAGCTCAGCCCGGGACAGGGGGCGGGAGACCCAGTACTTC.

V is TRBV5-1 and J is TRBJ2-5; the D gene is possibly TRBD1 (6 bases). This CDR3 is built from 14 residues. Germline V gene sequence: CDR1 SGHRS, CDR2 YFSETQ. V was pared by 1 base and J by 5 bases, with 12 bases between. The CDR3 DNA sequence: TGCGCCAGCAGCTTGACAGGGCCGGGGGAGACCCAGTACTTC. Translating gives CASSLTGPGETQYF.

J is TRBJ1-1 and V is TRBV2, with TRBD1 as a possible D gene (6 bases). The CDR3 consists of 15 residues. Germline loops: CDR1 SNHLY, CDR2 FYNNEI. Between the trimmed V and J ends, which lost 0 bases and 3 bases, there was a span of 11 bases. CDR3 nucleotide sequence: TGTGCCAGCAGTGAAGCAGCAGGGGTGTACACTGAAGCTTTCTTT. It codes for CASSEAAGVYTEAFF.

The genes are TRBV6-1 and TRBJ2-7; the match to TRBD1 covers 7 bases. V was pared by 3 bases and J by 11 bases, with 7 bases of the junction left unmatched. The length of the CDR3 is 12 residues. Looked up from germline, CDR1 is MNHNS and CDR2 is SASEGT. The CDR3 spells CASSELQGFEYF. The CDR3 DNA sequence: TGTGCCAGCAGTGAGTTACAGGGGTTTGAGTACTTC.

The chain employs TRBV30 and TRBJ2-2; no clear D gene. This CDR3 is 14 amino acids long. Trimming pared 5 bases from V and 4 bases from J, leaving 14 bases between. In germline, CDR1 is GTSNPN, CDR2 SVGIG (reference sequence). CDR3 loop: CAWESIGVTGELFF. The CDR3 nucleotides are TGTGCCTGGGAGTCGATTGGGGTCACCGGGGAGCTGTTTTTT.

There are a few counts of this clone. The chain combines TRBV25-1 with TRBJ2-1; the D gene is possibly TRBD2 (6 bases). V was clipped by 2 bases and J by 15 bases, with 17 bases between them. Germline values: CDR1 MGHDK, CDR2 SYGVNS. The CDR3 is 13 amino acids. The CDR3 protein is CASSEDGNGRRFF. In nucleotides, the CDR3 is TGTGCCAGCAGTGAAGACGGTAACGGGAGAAGGTTCTTC.

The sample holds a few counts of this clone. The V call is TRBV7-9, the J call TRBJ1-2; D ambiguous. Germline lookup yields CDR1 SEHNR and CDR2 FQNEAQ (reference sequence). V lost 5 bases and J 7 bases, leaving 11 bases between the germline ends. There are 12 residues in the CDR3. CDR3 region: CASSADVGGYTF. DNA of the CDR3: TGTGCCAGCAGCGCGGACGTAGGTGGCTACACCTTC.

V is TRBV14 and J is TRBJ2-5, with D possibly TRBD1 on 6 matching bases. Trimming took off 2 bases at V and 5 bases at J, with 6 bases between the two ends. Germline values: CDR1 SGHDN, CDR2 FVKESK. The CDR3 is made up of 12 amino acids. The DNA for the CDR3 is TGTGCCAGCAGCCAACAGGGGGAGACCCAGTACTTC. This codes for CASSQQGETQYF.

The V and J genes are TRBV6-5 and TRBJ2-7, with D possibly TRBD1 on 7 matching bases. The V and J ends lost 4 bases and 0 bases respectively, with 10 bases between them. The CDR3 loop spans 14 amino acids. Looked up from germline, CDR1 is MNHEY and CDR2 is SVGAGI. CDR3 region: CASSSQGGSYEQYF. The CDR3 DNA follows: TGTGCCAGCAGTTCCCAGGGGGGCTCCTACGAGCAGTACTTC.

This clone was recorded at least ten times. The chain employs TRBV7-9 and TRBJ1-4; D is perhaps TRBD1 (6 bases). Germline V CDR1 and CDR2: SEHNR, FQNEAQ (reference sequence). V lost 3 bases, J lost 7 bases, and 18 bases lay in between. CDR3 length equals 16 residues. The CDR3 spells CASSLTGGEGGEKLFF. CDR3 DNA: TGTGCCAGCAGCTTGACCGGGGGCGAGGGAGGTGAAAAACTGTTTTTT. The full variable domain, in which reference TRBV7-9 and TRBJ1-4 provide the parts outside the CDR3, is DTGVSQNPRHKITKRGQNVTFRCDPISEHNRLYWYRQTLGQGPEFLTYFQNEAQLEKSRLLSDRFSAERPKGSFSTLEIQRTEQGDSAMYLCASSLTGGEGGEKLFFGSGTQLSVL.

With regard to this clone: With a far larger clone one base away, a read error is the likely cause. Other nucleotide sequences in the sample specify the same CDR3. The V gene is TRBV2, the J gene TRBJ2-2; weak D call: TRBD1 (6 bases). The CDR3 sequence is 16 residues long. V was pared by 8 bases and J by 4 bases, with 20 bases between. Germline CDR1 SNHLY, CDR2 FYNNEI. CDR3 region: CASSGTRVGLTGELFF. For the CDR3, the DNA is TGTGCCAGCTCCGGGACAAGGGTCGGTCTCACCGGGGAGCTGTTTTTT. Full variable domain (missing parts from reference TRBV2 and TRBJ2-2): EPEVTQTPSHQVTQMGQEVILRCVPISNHLYFYWYRQILGQKVEFLVSFYNNEISEKSEIFDDQFSVERPDGSNFTLKIRSTKLEDSAMYFCASSGTRVGLTGELFFGEGSRLTVL.

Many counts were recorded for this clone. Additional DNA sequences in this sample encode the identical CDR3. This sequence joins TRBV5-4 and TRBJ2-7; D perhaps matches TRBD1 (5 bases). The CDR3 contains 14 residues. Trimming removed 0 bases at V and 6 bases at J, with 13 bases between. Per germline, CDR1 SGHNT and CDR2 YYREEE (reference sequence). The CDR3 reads CASSLGAGLGEQYF. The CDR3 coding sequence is TGTGCCAGCAGCTTGGGGGCAGGGTTGGGCGAGCAGTACTTC.

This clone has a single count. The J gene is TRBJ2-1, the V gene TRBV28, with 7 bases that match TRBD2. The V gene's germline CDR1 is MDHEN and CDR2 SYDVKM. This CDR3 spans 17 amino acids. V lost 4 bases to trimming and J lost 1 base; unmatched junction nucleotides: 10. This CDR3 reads CASSSVRLAWSYNEQFF. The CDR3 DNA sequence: TGTGCCAGCAGTTCGGTGAGACTAGCATGGTCCTACAATGAGCAGTTCTTC.

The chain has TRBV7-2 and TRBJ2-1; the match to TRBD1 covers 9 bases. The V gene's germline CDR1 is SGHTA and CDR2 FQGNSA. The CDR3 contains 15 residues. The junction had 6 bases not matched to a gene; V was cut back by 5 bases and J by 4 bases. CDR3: CASSPDRGAYNEQFF. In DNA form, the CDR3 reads TGTGCCAGCAGCCCAGACAGGGGGGCTTACAATGAGCAGTTCTTC.

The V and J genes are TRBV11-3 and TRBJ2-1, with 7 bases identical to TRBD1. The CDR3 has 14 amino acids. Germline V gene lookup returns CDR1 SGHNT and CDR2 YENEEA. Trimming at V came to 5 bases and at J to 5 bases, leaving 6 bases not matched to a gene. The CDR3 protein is CASSPGTANNEQFF. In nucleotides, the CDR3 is TGTGCCAGCAGCCCCGGGACAGCGAACAATGAGCAGTTCTTC.

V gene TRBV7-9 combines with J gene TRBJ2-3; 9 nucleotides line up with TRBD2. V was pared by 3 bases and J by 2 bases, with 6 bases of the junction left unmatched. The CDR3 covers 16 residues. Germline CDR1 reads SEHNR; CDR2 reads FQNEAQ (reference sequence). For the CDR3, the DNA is TGTGCCAGCAGCTTGAGACTAGCGGCACCCACAGATACGCAGTATTTT. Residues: CASSLRLAAPTDTQYF.

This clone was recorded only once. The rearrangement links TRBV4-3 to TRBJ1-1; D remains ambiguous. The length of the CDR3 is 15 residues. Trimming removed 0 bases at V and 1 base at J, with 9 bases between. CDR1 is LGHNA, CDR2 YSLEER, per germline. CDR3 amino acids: CASSQEGRWNTEAFF. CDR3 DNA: TGCGCCAGCAGCCAAGAAGGCAGGTGGAACACTGAAGCTTTCTTT.

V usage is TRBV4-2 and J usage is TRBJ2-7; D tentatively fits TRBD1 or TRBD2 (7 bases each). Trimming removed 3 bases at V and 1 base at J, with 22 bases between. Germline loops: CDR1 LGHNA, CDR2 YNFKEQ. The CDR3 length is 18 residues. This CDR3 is CASSQPQGGTIQSYEQYF. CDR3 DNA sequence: TGTGCCAGCAGCCAGCCCCAGGGGGGGACAATACAATCCTACGAGCAGTACTTC.

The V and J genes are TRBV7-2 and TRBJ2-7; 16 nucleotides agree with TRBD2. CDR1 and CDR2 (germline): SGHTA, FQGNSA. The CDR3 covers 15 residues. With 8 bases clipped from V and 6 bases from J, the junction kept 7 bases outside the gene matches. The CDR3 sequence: CASGQGLAGGREQYF. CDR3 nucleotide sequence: TGTGCCAGCGGACAGGGACTAGCGGGAGGGCGCGAGCAGTACTTC.

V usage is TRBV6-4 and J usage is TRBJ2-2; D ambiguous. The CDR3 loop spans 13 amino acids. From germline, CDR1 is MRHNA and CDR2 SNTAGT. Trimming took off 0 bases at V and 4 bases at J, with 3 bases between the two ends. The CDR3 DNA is TGTGCCAGCAGTGACTCGAGCACCGGGGAGCTGTTTTTT. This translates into CASSDSSTGELFF.

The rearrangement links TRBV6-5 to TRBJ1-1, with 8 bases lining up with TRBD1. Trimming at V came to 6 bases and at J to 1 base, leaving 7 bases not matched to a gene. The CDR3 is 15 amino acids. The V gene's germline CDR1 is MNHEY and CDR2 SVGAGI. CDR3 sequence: CASRYSGTGNTEAFF. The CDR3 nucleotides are TGTGCCAGCAGATATTCCGGGACAGGGAACACTGAAGCTTTCTTT.

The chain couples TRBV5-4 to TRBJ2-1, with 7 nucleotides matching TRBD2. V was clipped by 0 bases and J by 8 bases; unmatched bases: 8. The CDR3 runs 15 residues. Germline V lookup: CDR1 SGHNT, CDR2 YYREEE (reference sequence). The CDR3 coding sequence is TGTGCCAGCAGCTTGGACGGCGGGAGTGTCGATGAGCAGTTCTTC. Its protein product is CASSLDGGSVDEQFF.

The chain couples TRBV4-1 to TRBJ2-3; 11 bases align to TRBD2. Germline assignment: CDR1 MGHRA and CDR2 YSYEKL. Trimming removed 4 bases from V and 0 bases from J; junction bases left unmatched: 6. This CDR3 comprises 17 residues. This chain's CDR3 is CASSRTTSGSSTDTQYF. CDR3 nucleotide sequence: TGCGCCAGCAGCCGGACCACTAGCGGGAGTAGCACAGATACGCAGTATTTT.

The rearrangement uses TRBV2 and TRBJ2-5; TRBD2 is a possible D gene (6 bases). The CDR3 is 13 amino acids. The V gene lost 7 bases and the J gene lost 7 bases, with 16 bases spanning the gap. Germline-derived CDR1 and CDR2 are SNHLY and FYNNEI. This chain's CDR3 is CASTEGFQTTQYF. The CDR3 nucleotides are TGTGCCAGCACGGAGGGCTTTCAAACGACCCAGTACTTC.

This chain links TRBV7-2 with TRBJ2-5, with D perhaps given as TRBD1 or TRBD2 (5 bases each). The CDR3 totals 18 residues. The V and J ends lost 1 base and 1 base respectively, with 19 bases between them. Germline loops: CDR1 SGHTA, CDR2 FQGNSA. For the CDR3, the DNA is TGTGCCAGCAGCTTAGAGGGACCTGTGTGGGTTGGCCAAGAGACCCAGTACTTC. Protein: CASSLEGPVWVGQETQYF.

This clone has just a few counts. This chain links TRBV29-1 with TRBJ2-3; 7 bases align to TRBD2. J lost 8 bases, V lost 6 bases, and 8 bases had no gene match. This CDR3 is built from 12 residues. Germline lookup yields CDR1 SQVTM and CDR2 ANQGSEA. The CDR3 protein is CSVESLAVTQYF. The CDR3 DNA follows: TGCAGCGTAGAATCTCTAGCGGTTACGCAGTATTTT.

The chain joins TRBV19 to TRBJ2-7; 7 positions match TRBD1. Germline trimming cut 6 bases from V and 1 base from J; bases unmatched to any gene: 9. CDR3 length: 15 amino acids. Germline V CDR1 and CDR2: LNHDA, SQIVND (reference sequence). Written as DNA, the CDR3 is TGTGCCAGTAGACCGGCCGGGACAGCATCCTACGAGCAGTACTTC. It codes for CASRPAGTASYEQYF.

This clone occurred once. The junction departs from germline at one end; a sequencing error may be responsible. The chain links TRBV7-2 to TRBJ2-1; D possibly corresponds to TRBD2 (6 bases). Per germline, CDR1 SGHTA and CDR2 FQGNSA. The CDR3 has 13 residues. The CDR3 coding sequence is TGTGCCAGCGGCTTGCGGGGAAACAATGAGCAGTTCTTC. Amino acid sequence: CASGLRGNNEQFF.

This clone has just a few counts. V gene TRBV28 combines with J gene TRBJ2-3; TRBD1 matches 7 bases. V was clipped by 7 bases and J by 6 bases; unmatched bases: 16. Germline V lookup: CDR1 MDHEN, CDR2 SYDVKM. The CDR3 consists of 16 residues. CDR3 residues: CASKSRTGPSRDTQYF. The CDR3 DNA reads TGTGCCAGCAAATCTCGGACAGGTCCGTCCCGCGATACGCAGTATTTT.